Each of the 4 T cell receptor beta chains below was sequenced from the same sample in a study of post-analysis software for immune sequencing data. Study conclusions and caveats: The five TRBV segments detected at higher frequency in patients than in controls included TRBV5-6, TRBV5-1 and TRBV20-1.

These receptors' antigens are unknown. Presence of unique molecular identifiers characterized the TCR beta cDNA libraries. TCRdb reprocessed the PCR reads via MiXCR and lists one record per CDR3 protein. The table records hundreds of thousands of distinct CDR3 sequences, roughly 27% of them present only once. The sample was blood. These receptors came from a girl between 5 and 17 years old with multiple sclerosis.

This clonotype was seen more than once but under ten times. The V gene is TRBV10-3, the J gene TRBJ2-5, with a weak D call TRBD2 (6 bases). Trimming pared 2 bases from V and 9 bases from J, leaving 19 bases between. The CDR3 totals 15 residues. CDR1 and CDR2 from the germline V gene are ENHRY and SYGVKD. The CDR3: CAISEGGAHGSAQYF. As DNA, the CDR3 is TGTGCCATCAGTGAGGGCGGGGCTCACGGAAGTGCCCAGTACTTC.

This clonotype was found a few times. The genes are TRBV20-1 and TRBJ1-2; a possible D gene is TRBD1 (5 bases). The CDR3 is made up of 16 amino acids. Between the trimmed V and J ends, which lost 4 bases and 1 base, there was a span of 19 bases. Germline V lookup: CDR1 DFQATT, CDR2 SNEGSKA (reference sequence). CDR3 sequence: CSAKPRDGNFNYGYTF. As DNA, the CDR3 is TGCAGTGCTAAGCCAAGGGACGGAAACTTTAACTATGGCTACACCTTC.

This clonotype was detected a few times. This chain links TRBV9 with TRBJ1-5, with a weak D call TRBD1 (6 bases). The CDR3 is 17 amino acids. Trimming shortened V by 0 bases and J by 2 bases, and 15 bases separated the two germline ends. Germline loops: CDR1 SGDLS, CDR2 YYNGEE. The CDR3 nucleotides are TGTGCCAGCAGCGTAGGACGGGGGGCGGCGGGCAATCAGCCCCAGCATTTT. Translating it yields CASSVGRGAAGNQPQHF.

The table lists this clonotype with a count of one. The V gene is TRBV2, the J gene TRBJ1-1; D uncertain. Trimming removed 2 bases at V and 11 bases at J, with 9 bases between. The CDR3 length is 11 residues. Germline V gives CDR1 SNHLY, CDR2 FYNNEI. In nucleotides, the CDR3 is TGTGCCAGCAGTGAACTGGATCGGGCTTTCTTT. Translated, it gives CASSELDRAFF.